The T cell receptor (beta chain) described here comes from a study of cytomegalovirus exposure and HLA in healthy donors. Broader study findings: Among donors in an Asian-associated ancestry cluster, a later analysis reportedly found fewer N-insertions than the roughly 610-donor mean. Analyzed later, association rates of TCRs varied across HLA loci, with DRB1 most and HLA-C fewest.

On this clone: No antigen is known for it.

PCR amplification relied on 60 Vbeta primers (plus 13 Jbeta primers). Produced via immunoSEQ multiplex PCR; TCRdb's table is partial and in-frame only. Of about 180,000 clones listed, nearly 80% are singletons. Sequencing was carried out using PBMCs. The receptor was isolated from a man aged 40-50 years in good health and CMV-seropositive.

The CDR3 sequence: CASMGGRDWSGELFF. The CDR3 DNA reads TGTGCCAGCATGGGCGGGAGGGATTGGTCCGGGGAGCTGTTTTTT. The J gene is TRBJ2-2, the V gene TRBV11-3, with 9 bases aligning to TRBD2. Trimming took 7 bases from V and 6 from J; bases not matched to a gene: 9. This CDR3 region has 15 residues. CDR1 is SGHNT and CDR2 is YENEEA in the germline V gene. The full variable domain, with the rest looked up from reference TRBV11-3 and TRBJ2-2, is EAGVVQSPRYKIIEKKQPVAFWCNPISGHNTLYWYLQNLGQGPELLIRYENEEAVDDSQLPKDRFSAERLKGVDSTLKIQPAELGDSAVYLCASMGGRDWSGELFFGEGSRLTVL.